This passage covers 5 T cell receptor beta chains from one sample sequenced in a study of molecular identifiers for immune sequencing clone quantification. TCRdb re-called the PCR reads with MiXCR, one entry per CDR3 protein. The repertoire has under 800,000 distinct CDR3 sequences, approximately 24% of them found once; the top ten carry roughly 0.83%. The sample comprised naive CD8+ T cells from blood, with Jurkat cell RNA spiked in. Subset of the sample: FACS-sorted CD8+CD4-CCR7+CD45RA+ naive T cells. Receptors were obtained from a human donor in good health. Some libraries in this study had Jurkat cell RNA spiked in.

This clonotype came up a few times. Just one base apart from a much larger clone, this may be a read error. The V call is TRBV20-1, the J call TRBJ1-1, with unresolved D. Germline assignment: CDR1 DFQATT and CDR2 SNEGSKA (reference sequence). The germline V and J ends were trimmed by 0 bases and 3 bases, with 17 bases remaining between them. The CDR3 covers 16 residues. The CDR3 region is CSARDPADYLDTEAFF. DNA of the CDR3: TGCAGTGCTAGAGATCCCGCGGACTATTTGGACACTGAAGCTTTCTTT.

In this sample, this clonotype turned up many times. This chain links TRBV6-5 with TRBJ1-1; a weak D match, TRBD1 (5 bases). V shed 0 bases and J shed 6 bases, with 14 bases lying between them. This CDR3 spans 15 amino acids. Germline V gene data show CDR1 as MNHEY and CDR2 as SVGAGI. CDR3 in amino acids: CASSYSTALWAEAFF. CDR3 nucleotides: TGTGCCAGCAGTTACTCGACAGCTTTATGGGCTGAAGCTTTCTTT.

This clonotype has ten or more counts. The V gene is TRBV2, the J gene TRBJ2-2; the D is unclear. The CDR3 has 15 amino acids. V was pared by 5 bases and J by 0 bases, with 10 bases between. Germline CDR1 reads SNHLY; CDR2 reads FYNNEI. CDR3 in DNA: TGTGCCAGCAGTCCCGGGCCATCGAACACCGGGGAGCTGTTTTTT. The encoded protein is CASSPGPSNTGELFF.

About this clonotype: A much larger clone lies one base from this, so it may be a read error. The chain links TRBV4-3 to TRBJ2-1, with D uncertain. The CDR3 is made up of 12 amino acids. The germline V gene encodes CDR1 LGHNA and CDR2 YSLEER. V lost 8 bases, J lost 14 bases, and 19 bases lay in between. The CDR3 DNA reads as TGCGCCAGCCGCCCCGACGGAGATATGGAGTTCTTC. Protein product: CASRPDGDMEFF.

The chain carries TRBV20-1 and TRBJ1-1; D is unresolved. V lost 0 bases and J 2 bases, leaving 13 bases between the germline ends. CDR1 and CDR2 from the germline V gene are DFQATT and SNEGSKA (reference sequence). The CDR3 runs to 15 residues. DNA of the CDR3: TGCAGTGCTAGAGATCGAGAAGGACCAAACACTGAAGCTTTCTTT. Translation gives CSARDREGPNTEAFF.